This TCR beta chain came from a study of blood T cell repertoires in COVID-19. Looking at the study overall: The United States, Italy and Spain were the sources of the acute and convalescent COVID-19 samples.

This clone was seen a few times. CDR3 length: 17 residues. V lost 2 bases, J lost 3 bases, and 19 bases lay in between. Germline V gene data show CDR1 as KGHDR and CDR2 as SFDVKD. Per the original data handling: Amplification of reference gene primers provided the estimated nucleated cell counts. Assay used: immunoSEQ multiplex PCR; TCRdb lists only in-frame clones, some missing. From that table come the V and J calls and clone size; the DNA was used to work out D and trimming. The sample shows 150,000 to 200,000 clones, over 80% of them seen only once. The material sequenced was peripheral blood. The receptor was isolated from a woman aged 55 to 70 with acute or convalescent COVID-19. The chain couples TRBV24-1 to TRBJ2-7, with D uncertain. The CDR3 DNA sequence: TGTGCCACCAGTGATTGTACAGATACTTTGGCCCTCTACGAGCAGTACTTC. Translated, it gives CATSDCTDTLALYEQYF.